Below, 25 T cell receptor beta chains from the same sample are listed, as sequenced in a study of cytomegalovirus exposure and HLA in healthy donors. The PCR was carried out with 60 Vbeta primers and 13 Jbeta primers. Profiling relied on immunoSEQ multiplex PCR, and the TCRdb table lists in-frame clones only, not all of them. Of around 210,000 clones listed, more than 75% are singletons. The specimen was PBMCs. The source of these receptors is a male donor in good health and CMV-seropositive.

This chain uses TRBV15 with TRBJ2-7, with 7 bases aligning to TRBD1. Looked up from germline, CDR1 is LNHNV and CDR2 is YYDKDF (reference sequence). CDR3 length equals 15 residues. The ends lost 1 base at V and 1 base at J; junction bases unmatched: 4. For the CDR3, the DNA is TGTGCCACCAGCAGAGGGCCAGGGGGATCCTACGAGCAGTACTTC. Protein sequence: CATSRGPGGSYEQYF.

V and J are TRBV9 and TRBJ2-2, with TRBD2 matching 7 bases. Germline V gives CDR1 SGDLS, CDR2 YYNGEE. V trimming: 0 bases; J trimming: 6 bases; junction bases outside the gene matches: 5. This CDR3 is built from 15 residues. The CDR3 protein is CASSVAAGSPGELFF. The CDR3 DNA is TGTGCCAGCAGCGTAGCAGCGGGGTCACCCGGGGAGCTGTTTTTT.

This chain joins TRBV7-3 and TRBJ1-1; 9 nucleotides agree with TRBD1. J lost 4 bases, V lost 4 bases, and 7 bases had no gene match. CDR3 length equals 15 residues. Germline CDR1 SGHTA, CDR2 FQGTGA. CDR3 region: CASSSVGGQGTEAFF. Written as DNA, the CDR3 is TGTGCCAGCAGCTCAGTTGGGGGACAGGGCACTGAAGCTTTCTTT.

Here the CDR3 reads CASRRQGLSNEKLFF. CDR3 coding DNA: TGTGCCAGCCGGCGACAGGGACTTTCTAATGAAAAACTGTTTTTT. This chain joins TRBV7-8 and TRBJ1-4, with 7 bases identical to TRBD1. The CDR3 totals 15 residues. The V and J ends lost 8 bases and 3 bases, in that order; junction bases with no gene match: 9. Per germline, CDR1 SGHVS and CDR2 FQNEAQ.

The rearrangement joins TRBV15 to TRBJ2-7, with a weak D call TRBD2 (6 bases). The CDR3 length is 13 residues. Trimming took 6 bases from V and 2 from J, leaving 11 bases between them. Per the germline V gene, CDR1 is LNHNV and CDR2 is YYDKDF (reference sequence). In nucleotides, the CDR3 is TGTGCCACCAGAGGTAGCGGAACCTACGAGCAGTACTTC. It is translated as CATRGSGTYEQYF.

The chain recombines TRBV7-9 with TRBJ1-5; D possibly corresponds to TRBD1 (5 bases). Germline assignment: CDR1 SEHNR and CDR2 FQNEAQ (reference sequence). V was cut by 10 bases and J by 0 bases, with 13 bases left in between. The CDR3 spans 14 residues. The CDR3 sequence: CAKRRGSSNQPQHF. The CDR3 DNA reads as TGTGCCAAGCGGAGGGGAAGTAGCAATCAGCCCCAGCATTTT.

This clone was seen a single time. V gene TRBV7-2 combines with J gene TRBJ2-2; a weak D match, TRBD1 (7 bases). Germline V lookup: CDR1 SGHTA, CDR2 FQGNSA. V lost 4 bases to trimming and J lost 5 bases, with 14 bases between them. This CDR3 region has 15 residues. The CDR3 DNA follows: TGTGCCAGCAGCTACCAGGGGGGCCTGACCGGGGAGCTGTTTTTT. Its translation: CASSYQGGLTGELFF.

This rearrangement joins TRBV7-3 to TRBJ1-2, with TRBD1 as a possible D gene (6 bases). Trimming left V 5 bases short and J 4 bases short, with 11 bases between. The germline V gene encodes CDR1 SGHTA and CDR2 FQGTGA. The CDR3 consists of 13 residues. CDR3 nucleotide sequence: TGTGCCAGCAGCCCCGGGACAAGCTATGGCTACACCTTC. It encodes CASSPGTSYGYTF.

The chain uses TRBV9 and TRBJ2-3, with D uncertain. There are 14 residues in the CDR3. CDR1 SGDLS and CDR2 YYNGEE come from the germline V gene. Trimming pared 0 bases from V and 1 base from J, leaving 6 bases between. CDR3 amino acids: CASSVDSGTDTQYF. Here the CDR3 DNA reads TGTGCCAGCAGCGTAGACAGTGGCACAGATACGCAGTATTTT. Full variable domain (rest looked up from reference TRBV9 and TRBJ2-3): DSGVTQTPKHLITATGQRVTLRCSPRSGDLSVYWYQQSLDQGLQFLIQYYNGEERAKGNILERFSAQQFPDLHSELNLSSLELGDSALYFCASSVDSGTDTQYFGPGTRLTVL.

This chain uses TRBV5-1 with TRBJ2-1; TRBD2 matches 7 bases. This CDR3 comprises 14 residues. Germline V gene sequence: CDR1 SGHRS, CDR2 YFSETQ. V gave up 4 bases and J gave up 8 bases; unmatched junction bases: 9. CDR3 region: CASSGRLAEDEQFF. In DNA, the CDR3 is TGCGCCAGCAGCGGACGACTAGCCGAAGATGAGCAGTTCTTC.

The J gene is TRBJ2-1, the V gene TRBV14, with 7 nucleotides matching TRBD2. Germline lookup yields CDR1 SGHDN and CDR2 FVKESK. Trimming at V came to 2 bases and at J to 4 bases, leaving 11 bases not matched to a gene. The CDR3 consists of 17 residues. Written as DNA, the CDR3 is TGTGCCAGCAGCCAAACGATACTAGCGCATTTATACAATGAGCAGTTCTTC. Its protein product is CASSQTILAHLYNEQFF.

The genes are TRBV19 and TRBJ2-7; 7 bases match TRBD1. This CDR3 contains 13 residues. The germline V gene has CDR1 LNHDA and CDR2 SQIVND (reference sequence). The J segment lost 4 bases and the V segment lost 4 bases, leaving 4 bases of the junction unmatched. CDR3 sequence reads: CASSRGQDYEQYF. In DNA, the CDR3 is TGTGCCAGTAGTAGAGGACAGGATTACGAGCAGTACTTC.

The chain recombines TRBV5-1 with TRBJ1-6; D not resolved. The V end lost 0 bases, the J end lost 7 bases, and 8 bases lay between the germline ends. There are 14 residues in the CDR3. CDR1 SGHRS and CDR2 YFSETQ come from the germline V gene. CDR3 coding DNA: TGCGCCAGCAGCTTGGAACCGGGGAATTCACCCCTCCACTTT. Amino acid sequence: CASSLEPGNSPLHF. Looking up the rest from reference TRBV5-1 and TRBJ1-6 gives the full variable domain: KAGVTQTPRYLIKTRGQQVTLSCSPISGHRSVSWYQQTPGQGLQFLFEYFSETQRNKGNFPGRFSGRQFSNSRSEMNVSTLELGDSALYLCASSLEPGNSPLHFGNGTRLTVT.

DNA of the CDR3: TGTGCCAGCTCACCACCAGGGGGTGGAAGTCAGCCCCAGCATTTT. It yields the protein CASSPPGGGSQPQHF. The rearrangement links TRBV18 to TRBJ1-5; TRBD1 might be the D (6 bases). Germline assignment: CDR1 KGHSH and CDR2 LQKENI. V lost 0 bases, J lost 6 bases, and 12 bases lay in between. CDR3 length: 15 amino acids.

The V and J genes are TRBV7-2 and TRBJ2-1; D uncertain. The germline CDR1 and CDR2 sequences are SGHTA and FQGNSA. The ends were cut back, 3 bases at V and 0 bases at J, with 9 bases in the middle. This CDR3 comprises 15 residues. This CDR3 is CASSLGQISYNEQFF. As DNA, the CDR3 is TGTGCCAGCAGCTTGGGCCAGATCTCCTACAATGAGCAGTTCTTC.

V and J are TRBV5-1 and TRBJ2-5; D might be TRBD2 (5 bases). This CDR3 has 15 amino acids. Trimming shortened V by 0 bases and J by 0 bases, and 9 bases separated the two germline ends. Germline V gives CDR1 SGHRS, CDR2 YFSETQ. CDR3 in DNA: TGCGCCAGCAGCTTGGGGACCGGGAACCAAGAGACCCAGTACTTC. It yields the protein CASSLGTGNQETQYF.

The genes are TRBV7-2 and TRBJ2-5; TRBD1 might be the D (5 bases). V gave up 1 base and J gave up 6 bases, with 15 bases separating them. Germline-derived CDR1 and CDR2 are SGHTA and FQGNSA. The CDR3 is made up of 15 amino acids. CDR3 loop: CASSLVGAESQTQYF. CDR3 nucleotides: TGTGCCAGCAGCTTAGTTGGGGCCGAGTCGCAGACCCAGTACTTC.

This sequence joins TRBV10-3 and TRBJ1-1; D not resolved. The germline V gene has CDR1 ENHRY and CDR2 SYGVKD. This CDR3 spans 15 amino acids. V gave up 0 bases and J gave up 0 bases, with 8 bases separating them. The CDR3 is CAISESAIMNTEAFF. CDR3 coding DNA: TGTGCCATCAGTGAGTCAGCTATAATGAACACTGAAGCTTTCTTT.

The chain joins TRBV19 to TRBJ2-1, with D possibly being TRBD1 (6 bases). Trimming left V 3 bases short and J 7 bases short, with 19 bases between. The CDR3 loop spans 16 amino acids. Germline CDR1 and CDR2: LNHDA and SQIVND (reference sequence). CDR3 amino acids: CASSIFQVAGANEQFF. CDR3 DNA: TGTGCCAGTAGTATCTTCCAGGTCGCAGGGGCTAATGAGCAGTTCTTC.

V gene TRBV4-2 combines with J gene TRBJ2-5; D call uncertain. Trimming took off 0 bases at V and 0 bases at J, with 8 bases between the two ends. CDR3 length equals 15 residues. Germline V CDR1 and CDR2: LGHNA, YNFKEQ. The CDR3: CASSQEWADQETQYF. CDR3 sequence (DNA): TGTGCCAGCAGCCAAGAATGGGCAGACCAAGAGACCCAGTACTTC.

The J gene is TRBJ2-2, the V gene TRBV2; D gene unclear. V lost 5 bases, J lost 1 base, and 8 bases lay in between. CDR1 is SNHLY and CDR2 is FYNNEI in the germline V gene. The CDR3 runs 14 residues. CDR3 nucleotides: TGTGCCAGCAGTCCCCTTGTGAACACCGGGGAGCTGTTTTTT. This codes for CASSPLVNTGELFF.

The gene calls are TRBV30 and TRBJ2-1; D is perhaps TRBD2 (5 bases). There are 16 residues in the CDR3. CDR1 and CDR2 from the germline V gene are GTSNPN and SVGIG (reference sequence). The V and J ends lost 2 bases and 10 bases respectively, with 24 bases between them. The CDR3 region is CAWSYHGRSRPYEQFF. The CDR3 nucleotides are TGTGCCTGGAGTTATCATGGGAGAAGCAGGCCCTACGAGCAGTTCTTC.

The chain employs TRBV5-1 and TRBJ2-7; 9 bases align to TRBD2. Germline V gene data show CDR1 as SGHRS and CDR2 as YFSETQ. The trim removed 4 bases at V and 2 bases at J, leaving 7 bases unmatched. The CDR3 has 15 amino acids. CDR3: CASSLGLASTYEQYF. The CDR3 DNA follows: TGCGCCAGCAGCCTTGGACTAGCGTCTACCTACGAGCAGTACTTC.

The chain has TRBV7-3 and TRBJ2-7; D not certain. Germline CDR1 SGHTA, CDR2 FQGTGA. The CDR3 is 15 amino acids. V dropped 5 bases and J dropped 1 base, with 15 bases sitting between them. The CDR3 protein is CASSPLRGESYEQYF. CDR3 nucleotide sequence: TGTGCCAGCAGCCCCTTAAGAGGCGAATCCTACGAGCAGTACTTC.

The genes are TRBV11-2 and TRBJ1-3; D gene ambiguous. The CDR3 is 17 residues long. Germline CDR1 SGHAT, CDR2 FQNNGV. V lost 1 base, J lost 4 bases, and 17 bases lay in between. DNA of the CDR3: TGTGCCAGCAGCTTAGCCCCGGGAGGGTACTCGGGAAACACCATATATTTT. Its protein product is CASSLAPGGYSGNTIYF.